What follows are 32 T cell receptor beta chains derived from one specimen sequenced in a study of blood T cells in healthy people across ages. Next came a second PCR, run for about 7 to 11 cycles, which used a sample-barcoded 5' primer along with a J-beta primer mix. From the 5' RACE reads, TCRdb called clonotypes with MiXCR, one entry per CDR3 protein. The sample holds about 1.8 million distinct CDR3 sequences, around 48% seen once. Sequencing was carried out using blood. The source is a woman between 40 and 50 years old in good health.

V is TRBV20-1 and J is TRBJ2-5; tentatively, D is TRBD1 or TRBD2 (6 bases each). The CDR3 consists of 12 residues. Germline V CDR1 and CDR2: DFQATT, SNEGSKA (reference sequence). Between the trimmed V and J ends, which lost 4 bases and 4 bases, there was a span of 10 bases. The CDR3 protein is CSAKGGAETQYF. For the CDR3, the DNA is TGCAGTGCTAAGGGGGGCGCAGAGACCCAGTACTTC.

The gene calls are TRBV5-1 and TRBJ2-5, with TRBD2 as a possible D gene (6 bases). This CDR3 has 15 amino acids. V shed 3 bases and J shed 5 bases, with 17 bases lying between them. CDR1 is SGHRS and CDR2 is YFSETQ in the germline V gene. This CDR3 reads CASSSLLGGTETQYF. Here the CDR3 DNA reads TGCGCCAGCAGCTCCCTCCTCGGGGGAACGGAGACCCAGTACTTC.

The rearrangement uses TRBV20-1 and TRBJ1-2; no definite D call. The V and J ends lost 4 bases and 4 bases respectively, with 16 bases between them. Germline values: CDR1 DFQATT, CDR2 SNEGSKA (reference sequence). This CDR3 has 14 residues. The CDR3 DNA reads TGCAGTGCTACCATAACCACAGTCCTCTATGGCTACACCTTC. It is translated as CSATITTVLYGYTF.

The chain uses TRBV6-5 and TRBJ1-1; D perhaps matches TRBD1 (5 bases). The V gene lost 4 bases and the J gene lost 0 bases, with 12 bases spanning the gap. Germline V gene lookup returns CDR1 MNHEY and CDR2 SVGAGI. This CDR3 is 15 amino acids long. DNA of the CDR3: TGTGCCAGCAGTTTCCCGACAGCTTTGAACACTGAAGCTTTCTTT. Protein product: CASSFPTALNTEAFF.

V and J are TRBV28 and TRBJ1-2; 7 bases match TRBD1. This CDR3 is built from 15 residues. Germline V gene sequence: CDR1 MDHEN, CDR2 SYDVKM. Trimming cost V 7 bases and J 4 bases; bases outside gene matches: 12. DNA of the CDR3: TGTGCCAGCACCACGTCCCCCAGGGGGGGCTATGGCTACACCTTC. This codes for CASTTSPRGGYGYTF.

V and J are TRBV9 and TRBJ2-2, with D unclear. The V end lost 0 bases, the J end lost 5 bases, and 17 bases lay between the germline ends. The CDR3 covers 17 residues. Germline V gives CDR1 SGDLS, CDR2 YYNGEE. The CDR3 reads CASSVGSAYDGTGELFF. CDR3 sequence (DNA): TGTGCCAGCAGCGTAGGGAGCGCCTATGATGGGACCGGGGAGCTGTTTTTT.

V is TRBV7-9 and J is TRBJ1-2; 7 bases align to TRBD1. Per the germline V gene, CDR1 is SEHNR and CDR2 is FQNEAQ (reference sequence). The V and J ends lost 6 bases and 7 bases, in that order; junction bases with no gene match: 11. This CDR3 comprises 14 residues. CDR3 DNA: TGTGCCAGCAGACGACAGGGCGTGGGGTCTGGCTACACCTTC. It specifies CASRRQGVGSGYTF.

The rearrangement uses TRBV11-2 and TRBJ2-3; D is perhaps TRBD1 (8 bases). CDR1 is SGHAT and CDR2 is FQNNGV in the germline V gene. The V and J ends lost 7 bases and 0 bases respectively, with 17 bases between them. There are 16 residues in the CDR3. CDR3 residues: CASTFLQGGSTDTQYF. DNA of the CDR3: TGTGCCAGCACCTTCTTACAGGGGGGGAGCACAGATACGCAGTATTTT.

V is TRBV27 and J is TRBJ2-1; TRBD2 matches 8 bases. The CDR3 covers 16 residues. Germline trimming cut 5 bases from V and 8 bases from J; bases unmatched to any gene: 14. Germline CDR1 and CDR2: MNHEY and SMNVEV (reference sequence). DNA for the CDR3: TGTGCCAGCAGTAGAACCGGGACTAGGGGGGGAGATGAGCAGTTCTTC. It translates to CASSRTGTRGGDEQFF.

This chain links TRBV29-1 with TRBJ1-5; D is undetermined. CDR3 length equals 13 residues. Between the trimmed V and J ends, which lost 5 bases and 5 bases, there was a span of 13 bases. CDR1 is SQVTM, CDR2 ANQGSEA, per germline. CDR3: CSVNLGPDQPQHF. In DNA, the CDR3 is TGCAGCGTTAACTTAGGTCCGGATCAGCCCCAGCATTTT.

J is TRBJ1-2 and V is TRBV20-1; D is undetermined. V was trimmed by 6 bases and J by 4 bases, leaving 12 bases between them. From germline, CDR1 is DFQATT and CDR2 SNEGSKA (reference sequence). CDR3 length equals 12 residues. The CDR3 region is CSAQETSYGYTF. Here the CDR3 DNA reads TGCAGTGCCCAGGAGACGAGCTATGGCTACACCTTC.

The chain uses TRBV4-1 and TRBJ2-7, with 9 bases matching TRBD2. The J call may not be correct, given that the DNA end is closer to TRBJ2-5. The CDR3 sequence is 16 residues long. Germline CDR1 MGHRA, CDR2 YSYEKL. CDR3: CASSQEISGGLGTQYF. The CDR3 region has the DNA TGCGCCAGCAGCCAAGAAATTAGCGGGGGCCTAGGGACCCAGTACTTC.

This clonotype was seen a few times. The genes are TRBV24-1 and TRBJ2-6; a weak D match, TRBD2 (5 bases). The CDR3 has 16 amino acids. Germline V gives CDR1 KGHDR, CDR2 SFDVKD. V lost 4 bases to trimming and J lost 0 bases, with 9 bases between them. CDR3 amino acids: CATSEHTSSGANVLTF. CDR3 nucleotide sequence: TGTGCCACCAGTGAGCATACTAGCTCTGGGGCCAACGTCCTGACTTTC.

The genes are TRBV20-1 and TRBJ2-1, with 10 bases lining up with TRBD1. Germline-derived CDR1 and CDR2 are DFQATT and SNEGSKA (reference sequence). The length of the CDR3 is 14 residues. The V gene end was trimmed by 5 bases and the J gene end by 13 bases; junction bases not matched to a gene: 14. The CDR3 reads CSAEDRGRPETQFF. The CDR3 region has the DNA TGCAGTGCTGAAGACAGGGGGCGTCCGGAGACCCAGTTCTTC.

This clonotype has more than one count but fewer than ten. This rearrangement joins TRBV6-2 or TRBV6-3 to TRBJ2-1; possibly TRBD2 for D (7 bases). CDR1 and CDR2 (germline): MNHEY, SVGEGT. V gave up 2 bases and J gave up 4 bases, with 24 bases separating them. The CDR3 spans 19 residues. CDR3 coding DNA: TGTGCCAGCAGTTACCCCAGCCAAGGGGGGCGGGGGCATTACAATGAGCAGTTCTTC. This translates into CASSYPSQGGRGHYNEQFF.

This clonotype was counted only a few times. The genes are TRBV20-1 and TRBJ2-5; maybe TRBD2 (5 bases). The CDR3 totals 13 residues. The germline gives CDR1 DFQATT, CDR2 SNEGSKA (reference sequence). Trimming removed 3 bases at V and 1 base at J, with 9 bases between. CDR3 region: CSASGGIQETQYF. DNA for the CDR3: TGCAGTGCTAGTGGAGGAATCCAAGAGACCCAGTACTTC.

CDR3 nucleotide sequence: TGTGCCAGCAGCTTAGGGGCTTGGGGCTACGAGCAGTACTTC. Translation gives CASSLGAWGYEQYF. This chain uses TRBV13 with TRBJ2-7; D call uncertain. Germline V gene sequence: CDR1 PRHDT, CDR2 FYEKMQ (reference sequence). The CDR3 has 14 amino acids. Deletions cut 0 bases from V and 3 bases from J, with 9 bases between.

The chain employs TRBV4-3 and TRBJ2-5; 8 nucleotides agree with TRBD2. With V trimmed by 7 bases and J by 2 bases, 21 bases remained unmatched. Germline assignment: CDR1 LGHNA and CDR2 YSLEER. The CDR3 loop spans 19 amino acids. The CDR3 nucleotides read TGCGCCAGCATAGGATGGTCGCGGGTTTGGAGCGGGAGTCAAGAGACCCAGTACTTC. Amino acid sequence: CASIGWSRVWSGSQETQYF.

In its sample, this clonotype was seen a few times. The V gene is TRBV6-6, the J gene TRBJ2-1; 7 bases line up with TRBD1. The germline gives CDR1 MNHNY, CDR2 SVGAGI (reference sequence). After removal of 6 bases from V and 4 bases from J, the junction contained 6 bases not matched to a gene. The CDR3 has 14 amino acids. CDR3 DNA sequence: TGTGCCAGCAGGAGGGGACAGCTATACAATGAGCAGTTCTTC. Translating it yields CASRRGQLYNEQFF.

The sample holds a few counts of this clonotype. This sequence joins TRBV7-8 and TRBJ2-3, with a weak D call TRBD1 (5 bases). The V and J ends lost 6 bases and 3 bases respectively, with 13 bases between them. The germline CDR1 and CDR2 sequences are SGHVS and FQNEAQ. The length of the CDR3 is 14 residues. CDR3: CASREGAGTDTQYF. CDR3 sequence (DNA): TGTGCCAGCAGAGAAGGGGCTGGTACAGATACGCAGTATTTT.

The CDR3 nucleotides are TGCGCCAGCAGCTTAGAACTAGCTAAGGGAAACATTCAGTACTTC. It specifies CASSLELAKGNIQYF. The chain is built from TRBV5-1 and TRBJ2-4; D may be TRBD2 (6 bases). This CDR3 region has 15 residues. CDR1 is SGHRS, CDR2 YFSETQ, per germline. The V gene lost 2 bases and the J gene lost 6 bases, with 15 bases spanning the gap.

This clonotype has just a few counts. The V gene is TRBV11-2, the J gene TRBJ1-4; TRBD1 might be the D (6 bases). Germline loops: CDR1 SGHAT, CDR2 FQNNGV. The CDR3 is 15 amino acids. The ends were cut back, 6 bases at V and 5 bases at J, with 16 bases in the middle. For the CDR3, the DNA is TGTGCCAGCAGGAGCATACAGGGTAAAAATGAAAAACTGTTTTTT. Amino acids: CASRSIQGKNEKLFF.

The CDR3 region is CASSQEAATNEKLFF. CDR3 nucleotides: TGTGCCAGCAGCCAAGAAGCGGCAACTAATGAAAAACTGTTTTTT. The chain recombines TRBV4-2 with TRBJ1-4; D unclear. Deletions cut 0 bases from V and 0 bases from J, with 5 bases between. This CDR3 comprises 15 residues. The germline CDR1 and CDR2 sequences are LGHNA and YNFKEQ.

This chain links TRBV20-1 with TRBJ2-5; D gene unclear. Germline values: CDR1 DFQATT, CDR2 SNEGSKA (reference sequence). Trimming pared 4 bases from V and 0 bases from J, leaving 12 bases between. CDR3 size: 14 residues. The CDR3, as DNA: TGCAGTGCTAAAACCCGGCTGAACCAAGAGACCCAGTACTTC. This sequence encodes CSAKTRLNQETQYF.

The V call is TRBV2, the J call TRBJ2-6; no firm D call. The germline gives CDR1 SNHLY, CDR2 FYNNEI. V lost 4 bases and J lost 1, with 8 bases in between. The CDR3 extends over 15 amino acids. CDR3 in amino acids: CASSVVQSGANVLTF. The CDR3 DNA follows: TGTGCCAGCAGTGTTGTACAGTCTGGGGCCAACGTCCTGACTTTC.

The V and J genes are TRBV5-5 and TRBJ2-7; 9 bases line up with TRBD1. CDR1 and CDR2 from the germline V gene are SGHKS and YYEKEE (reference sequence). CDR3 length equals 15 residues. The V and J ends lost 3 bases and 2 bases, in that order; junction bases with no gene match: 6. CDR3 nucleotides: TGTGCCAGCAGCTCGGGACAGGGCCCAACCTACGAGCAGTACTTC. It translates to CASSSGQGPTYEQYF.

In nucleotides, the CDR3 is TGCGCCAGCAGCCCGGGCATTGCAGCGGGGGGGCTCGTGGAGACCCAGTACTTC. This sequence encodes CASSPGIAAGGLVETQYF. The genes are TRBV5-1 and TRBJ2-5, with 10 bases lining up with TRBD2. The CDR3 consists of 18 residues. Germline V gene sequence: CDR1 SGHRS, CDR2 YFSETQ. J was trimmed by 5 bases and V by 4 bases; bases with no gene match: 17.

Written as DNA, the CDR3 is TGTGCCACCAGCAGAGATTCCCTCCGCTGGCAGGGAACAGATACGCAGTATTTT. The encoded protein is CATSRDSLRWQGTDTQYF. The rearrangement joins TRBV15 to TRBJ2-3, with D perhaps TRBD1 (5 bases). Trimming shortened V by 0 bases and J by 3 bases, and 19 bases separated the two germline ends. The CDR3 has 18 residues. Germline loops: CDR1 LNHNV, CDR2 YYDKDF (reference sequence). Full variable domain (missing parts from reference TRBV15 and TRBJ2-3): DAMVIQNPRYQVTQFGKPVTLSCSQTLNHNVMYWYQQKSSQAPKLLFHYYDKDFNNEADTPDNFQSRRPNTSFCFLDIRSPGLGDTAMYLCATSRDSLRWQGTDTQYFGPGTRLTVL.

The V and J genes are TRBV28 and TRBJ2-1, with 10 bases lining up with TRBD2. CDR1 and CDR2 from the germline V gene are MDHEN and SYDVKM. The CDR3 runs 14 residues. With 7 bases clipped from V and 12 bases from J, the junction kept 12 bases outside the gene matches. The CDR3 spells CASISGGPTRGQFF. The CDR3, as DNA: TGTGCCAGCATTAGCGGGGGGCCGACACGCGGGCAGTTCTTC.

This sequence joins TRBV5-5 and TRBJ1-2; 8 nucleotides agree with TRBD1. The CDR3 is made up of 14 amino acids. The germline V gene encodes CDR1 SGHKS and CDR2 YYEKEE (reference sequence). The junction had 4 bases not matched to a gene; V was cut back by 3 bases and J by 3 bases. CDR3 in DNA: TGTGCCAGCAGCTCGACAGGGGACGACTATGGCTACACCTTC. Its protein product is CASSSTGDDYGYTF. Filled out from reference TRBV5-5 and TRBJ1-2, the complete variable domain reads DAGVTQSPTHLIKTRGQQVTLRCSPISGHKSVSWYQQVLGQGPQFIFQYYEKEERGRGNFPDRFSARQFPNYSSELNVNALLLGDSALYLCASSSTGDDYGYTFGSGTRLTVV.

This clonotype was counted between two and nine times. This rearrangement joins TRBV6-5 to TRBJ2-5; D not certain. V was shortened by 2 bases and J by 1 base, with 20 bases between the two germline ends. The germline gives CDR1 MNHEY, CDR2 SVGAGI. CDR3 length equals 18 residues. This chain's CDR3 is CASSYGYSNNVFQETQYF. CDR3 DNA sequence: TGTGCCAGCAGTTACGGTTATTCGAACAACGTGTTCCAAGAGACCCAGTACTTC.

CDR3 DNA sequence: TGTGCCATCAGTGTGCTAGACTACGAGCAGTACTTC. Protein sequence: CAISVLDYEQYF. The chain couples TRBV10-3 to TRBJ2-4; D not resolved. The J call is in doubt because the DNA end fits TRBJ2-7 better. The CDR3 is 12 residues long. Germline V gives CDR1 ENHRY, CDR2 SYGVKD.